This T cell receptor (beta chain) is drawn from a study of shared clonotypes between healthy human individuals. The overall study: Donors, aged 18 to 49, were a couple of women and three men. The study, taken as a whole, reports: Among several donors, about 5% of naive CD4 clonotypes were found in common.

Clones were sequenced by immunoSEQ multiplex PCR, and TCRdb holds only the in-frame ones, with some missing. The repertoire holds roughly 520,000 clones, with 90% to 97% as singletons. Investigators divided CD4+ cells into CD45RA+ naive and CD45RA-negative memory subsets. From germline, CDR1 is SEHNR and CDR2 FQNEAQ (reference sequence). The CDR3 covers 14 residues. V was trimmed by 5 bases and J by 0 bases, leaving 11 bases between them. About this clone: As yet, its antigen is unknown.

The sample comprised naive CD4+ T cells sorted from blood. Subset meaning: CD45RA+ positively selected. The chain employs TRBV7-9 and TRBJ2-7; tentatively, D is TRBD1 (6 bases). This TCR derives from a woman aged 30 to 39 in good health. The CDR3 is CASSMRTDSYEQYF. DNA for the CDR3: TGTGCCAGCAGCATGCGGACAGACTCCTACGAGCAGTACTTC.